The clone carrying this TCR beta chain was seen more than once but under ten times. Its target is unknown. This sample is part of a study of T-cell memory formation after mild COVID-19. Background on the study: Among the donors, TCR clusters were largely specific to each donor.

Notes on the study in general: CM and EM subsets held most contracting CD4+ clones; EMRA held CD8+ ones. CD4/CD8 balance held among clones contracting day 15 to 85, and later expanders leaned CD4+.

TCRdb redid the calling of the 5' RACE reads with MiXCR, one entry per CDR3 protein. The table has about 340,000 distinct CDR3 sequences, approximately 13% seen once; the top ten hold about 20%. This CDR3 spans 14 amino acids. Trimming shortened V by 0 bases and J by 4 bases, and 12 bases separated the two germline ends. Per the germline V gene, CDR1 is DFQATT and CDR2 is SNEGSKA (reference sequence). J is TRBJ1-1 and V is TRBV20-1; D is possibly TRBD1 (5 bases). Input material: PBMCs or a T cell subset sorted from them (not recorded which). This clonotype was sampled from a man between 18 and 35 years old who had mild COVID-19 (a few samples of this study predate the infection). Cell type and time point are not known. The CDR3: CSARDLQGPTEAFF. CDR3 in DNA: TGCAGTGCTAGAGATCTCCAGGGCCCCACTGAAGCTTTCTTT.